This T cell receptor (beta chain) appears in the sequencing data of a study of T cell clonality in common variable immunodeficiency. Germline trimming cut 3 bases from V and 2 bases from J; bases unmatched to any gene: 2. This CDR3 region has 14 residues. Germline values: CDR1 KGHSH, CDR2 LQKENI. The study, taken as a whole, reports: CVID subjects had higher TCRbeta clonality than healthy controls, most marked in about a third.

This clone was recorded at least ten times. The antigen is unknown. The DNA ends 3 residues before the CDR3 does, and the rest of the CDR3 is filled in from the germline J gene. Libraries were prepared by immunoSEQ multiplex PCR; TCRdb keeps only in-frame clonotypes and omits some of them. The sample holds 40,000 or so clones, and no clone turns up only once. V usage is TRBV18 and J usage is TRBJ2-3, with TRBD2 matching over 7 bases. The sequence derives from a person between 18 and 75 years old in good health. The sequenced sample was peripheral blood mononuclear cells. The part of the CDR3 DNA that was read is TGTGCCAGCTCACCTCTAGCGGTCACAGATACG. Translated: CASSPLAVTDT. The full CDR3 protein reads CASSPLAVTDTQYF.